This T cell receptor (beta chain) was sequenced for a study of cytomegalovirus exposure and HLA in healthy donors. As for the study in general: T cells numbering approximately 170 million yielded more than 95 million unique TCR beta sequences in an earlier analysis. Findings of the study overall: Most observed TCR sequences were rare, whereas some public TCRs were detected in many donors.

V was trimmed by 4 bases and J by 2 bases, leaving 4 bases between them. CDR3 size: 12 residues. Looked up from germline, CDR1 is LNHDA and CDR2 is SQIVND (reference sequence). PCR was performed using 60 Vbeta and 13 Jbeta primers. Assay used: immunoSEQ multiplex PCR; TCRdb lists only in-frame clones, some missing. The record lists 70,000 or so clones, of which the ten most abundant hold approximately 5%. As concerns this clone: Antigen unknown.

Sequenced material: PBMCs. This receptor was identified in a middle-aged man in good health and CMV-seronegative. V and J are TRBV19 and TRBJ2-3; D gene unclear. The CDR3 sequence: CASSKLTDTQYF. The CDR3 DNA is TGTGCCAGTAGTAAACTCACAGATACGCAGTATTTT.